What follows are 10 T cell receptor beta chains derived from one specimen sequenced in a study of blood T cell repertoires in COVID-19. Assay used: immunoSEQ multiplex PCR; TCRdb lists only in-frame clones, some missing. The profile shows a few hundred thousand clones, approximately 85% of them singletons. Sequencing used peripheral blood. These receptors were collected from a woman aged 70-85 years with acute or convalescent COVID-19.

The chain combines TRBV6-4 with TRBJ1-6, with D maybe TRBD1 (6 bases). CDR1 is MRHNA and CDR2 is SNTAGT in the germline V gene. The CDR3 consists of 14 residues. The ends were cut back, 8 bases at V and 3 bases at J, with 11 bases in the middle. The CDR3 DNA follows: TGTGCCAGCTCCGAGGGGGACTATAATTCACCCCTCCACTTT. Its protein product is CASSEGDYNSPLHF.

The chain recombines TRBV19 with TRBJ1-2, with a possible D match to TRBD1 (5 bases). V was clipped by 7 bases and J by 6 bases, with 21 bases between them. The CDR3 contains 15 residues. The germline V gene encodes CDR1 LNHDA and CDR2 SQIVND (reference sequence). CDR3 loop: CASISGAVKSDGYTF. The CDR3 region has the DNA TGTGCCAGTATATCTGGGGCAGTGAAGTCGGATGGCTACACCTTC.

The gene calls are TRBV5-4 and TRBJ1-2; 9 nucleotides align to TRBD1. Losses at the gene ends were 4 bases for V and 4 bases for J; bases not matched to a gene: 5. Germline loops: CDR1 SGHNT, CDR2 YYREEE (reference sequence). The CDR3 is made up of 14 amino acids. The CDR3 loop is CASSTGGRLYGYTF. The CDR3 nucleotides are TGTGCCAGCAGCACAGGGGGCCGACTCTATGGCTACACCTTC.

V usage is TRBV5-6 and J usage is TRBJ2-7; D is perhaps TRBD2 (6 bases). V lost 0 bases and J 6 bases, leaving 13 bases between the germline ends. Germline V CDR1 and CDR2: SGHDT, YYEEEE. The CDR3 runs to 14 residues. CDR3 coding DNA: TGTGCCAGCAGCTTGGGGGGAGGCGGCCTCGAGCAGTACTTC. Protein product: CASSLGGGGLEQYF.

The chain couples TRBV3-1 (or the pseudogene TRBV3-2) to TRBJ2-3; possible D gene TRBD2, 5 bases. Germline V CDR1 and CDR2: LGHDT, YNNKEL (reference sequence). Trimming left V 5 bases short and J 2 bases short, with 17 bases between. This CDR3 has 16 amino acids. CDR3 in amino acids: CASSGVLSAYTDTQYF. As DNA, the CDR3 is TGTGCCAGCAGCGGGGTCCTTAGCGCCTACACAGATACGCAGTATTTT.

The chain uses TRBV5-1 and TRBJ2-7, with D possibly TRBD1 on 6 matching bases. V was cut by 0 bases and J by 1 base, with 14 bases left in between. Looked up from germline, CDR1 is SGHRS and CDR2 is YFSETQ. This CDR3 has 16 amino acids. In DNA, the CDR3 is TGCGCCAGCAGCTTGGGCCAGGGGACCGCGTCCTACGAGCAGTACTTC. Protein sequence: CASSLGQGTASYEQYF.

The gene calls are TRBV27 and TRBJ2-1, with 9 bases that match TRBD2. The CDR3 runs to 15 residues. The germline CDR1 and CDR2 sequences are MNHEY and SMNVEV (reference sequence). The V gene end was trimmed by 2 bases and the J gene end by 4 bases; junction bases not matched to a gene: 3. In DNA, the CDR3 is TGTGCCAGCAGTTTACTAGCGGGGCTATACAATGAGCAGTTCTTC. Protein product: CASSLLAGLYNEQFF.

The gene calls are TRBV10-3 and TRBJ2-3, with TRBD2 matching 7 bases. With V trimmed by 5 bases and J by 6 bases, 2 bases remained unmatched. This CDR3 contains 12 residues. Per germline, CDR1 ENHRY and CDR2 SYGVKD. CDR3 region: CAISISGDTQYF. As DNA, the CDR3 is TGTGCCATCAGTATTAGCGGGGATACGCAGTATTTT.

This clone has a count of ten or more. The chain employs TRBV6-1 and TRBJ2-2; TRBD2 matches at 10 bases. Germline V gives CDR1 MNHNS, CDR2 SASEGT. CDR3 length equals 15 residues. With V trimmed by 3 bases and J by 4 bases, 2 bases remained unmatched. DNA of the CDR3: TGTGCCAGCAGTGAGAGACTAGCGGGCACCGGGGAGCTGTTTTTT. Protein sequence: CASSERLAGTGELFF.

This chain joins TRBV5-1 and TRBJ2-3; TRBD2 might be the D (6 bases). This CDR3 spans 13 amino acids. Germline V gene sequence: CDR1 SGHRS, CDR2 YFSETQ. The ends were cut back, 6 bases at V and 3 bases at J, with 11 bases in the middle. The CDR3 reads CASKIGGTDTQYF. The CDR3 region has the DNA TGCGCCAGCAAGATCGGGGGTACAGATACGCAGTATTTT.